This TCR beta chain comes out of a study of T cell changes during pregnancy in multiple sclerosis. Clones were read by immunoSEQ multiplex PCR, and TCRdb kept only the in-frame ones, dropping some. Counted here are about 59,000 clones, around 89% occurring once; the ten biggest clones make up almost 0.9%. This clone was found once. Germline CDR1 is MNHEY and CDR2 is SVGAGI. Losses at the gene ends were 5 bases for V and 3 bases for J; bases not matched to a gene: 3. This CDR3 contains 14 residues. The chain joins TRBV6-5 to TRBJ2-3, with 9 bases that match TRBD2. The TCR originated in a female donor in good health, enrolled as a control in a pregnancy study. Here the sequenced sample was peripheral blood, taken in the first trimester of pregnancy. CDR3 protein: CASSGSGGTDTQYF. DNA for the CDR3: TGTGCCAGCAGTGGGAGCGGGGGGACAGATACGCAGTATTTT.